Below are 10 T cell receptor beta chains sequenced from a single sample in a study of CD8 T cells in ankylosing spondylitis (dated by TCRdb to the late 2010s). Preparation of the library involved 5' RACE. Sequenced using an Illumina HiSeq 2500. TCRdb ran its own pipeline on the public reads, namely fastp trimming at Q25 and MiXCR clone calling, and kept in-frame beta chains. Each CDR3 protein gets just one entry, which takes the most common genes and DNA from the rows behind it. The sample table lists some 290,000 distinct CDR3 sequences, around 20% of them with a count of one. Of the sample, 7.8% is held by the ten largest clones. The sample consisted of blood, either unsorted or a sorted T cell fraction (not recorded which). Source of these receptors: a male donor with ankylosing spondylitis or in good health (not recorded which).

The chain recombines TRBV12-3 or TRBV12-4 with TRBJ1-4; D might be TRBD1 (5 bases). The CDR3 contains 14 residues. V dropped 6 bases and J dropped 6 bases, with 14 bases sitting between them. CDR3 amino acids: CASRLGGGDEKLFF. Here the CDR3 DNA reads TGTGCCAGCAGATTGGGGGGTGGGGATGAAAAACTGTTTTTT.

The rearrangement joins TRBV5-1 to TRBJ1-1, with D possibly being TRBD1 (5 bases). This CDR3 region has 17 residues. V was cut by 2 bases and J by 6 bases, with 23 bases left in between. CDR1 is SGHRS and CDR2 is YFSETQ in the germline V gene. The CDR3 spells CASSFLSGGLASAEAFF. In DNA, the CDR3 is TGCGCCAGCAGCTTTCTAAGCGGGGGGTTAGCCTCGGCTGAAGCTTTCTTT.

The sample holds a few counts of this clonotype. The chain combines TRBV7-9 with TRBJ1-3, with 7 bases aligning to TRBD1. The CDR3 has 16 residues. Germline trimming cut 3 bases from V and 0 bases from J; bases unmatched to any gene: 5. Germline CDR1 SEHNR, CDR2 FQNEAQ (reference sequence). The CDR3 is CASSFSSGGSGNTIYF. The CDR3 bases are TGTGCCAGCAGCTTTTCTTCAGGGGGCTCTGGAAACACCATATATTTT.

This clonotype has only one observation. The chain is built from TRBV5-6 and TRBJ2-7; the match to TRBD1 covers 7 bases. J lost 4 bases, V lost 3 bases, and 10 bases had no gene match. Germline CDR1 reads SGHDT; CDR2 reads YYEEEE. The CDR3 contains 15 residues. The CDR3 DNA sequence: TGTGCCAGCAGCTCCCGGGACAGATTGCCTTACGAGCAGTACGTC. Translating it yields CASSSRDRLPYEQYV.

This clonotype was recorded a few times. The chain combines TRBV20-1 with TRBJ1-1; 10 bases are shared with TRBD1. Trimming at V came to 6 bases and at J to 3 bases, leaving 7 bases not matched to a gene. Germline V gives CDR1 DFQATT, CDR2 SNEGSKA (reference sequence). This CDR3 is built from 14 residues. The CDR3 is CSAQGQGRDTEAFF. For the CDR3, the DNA is TGCAGTGCCCAGGGACAGGGGAGGGACACTGAAGCTTTCTTT.

The V call is TRBV10-3, the J call TRBJ2-3, with D hard to call. Between the trimmed V and J ends, which lost 8 bases and 1 base, there was a span of 10 bases. Germline V CDR1 and CDR2: ENHRY, SYGVKD. CDR3 length: 13 residues. CDR3 sequence reads: CAIEGGGTDTQYF. DNA of the CDR3: TGTGCCATCGAAGGTGGGGGCACAGATACGCAGTATTTT.

Only a few counts were recorded for this clonotype. This rearrangement joins TRBV7-8 to TRBJ2-5, with 12 bases that match TRBD2. The length of the CDR3 is 16 residues. Germline V gene lookup returns CDR1 SGHVS and CDR2 FQNEAQ. The V gene end was trimmed by 6 bases and the J gene end by 1 base; junction bases not matched to a gene: 6. The CDR3 nucleotides read TGTGCCAGCAGAGTACTAGCGGGAGGCCCCCAAGAGACCCAGTACTTC. Its translation is CASRVLAGGPQETQYF.

The CDR3: CASSPLANEQFF. The CDR3 DNA sequence: TGTGCCAGCTCACCCTTGGCGAATGAGCAGTTCTTC. The chain couples TRBV18 to TRBJ2-1; no firm D call. CDR1 and CDR2 from the germline V gene are KGHSH and LQKENI. This CDR3 is 12 amino acids long. The ends were cut back, 3 bases at V and 7 bases at J, with 7 bases in the middle.

This rearrangement joins TRBV5-5 to TRBJ2-7; D may be TRBD1 (5 bases). Germline V gives CDR1 SGHKS, CDR2 YYEKEE (reference sequence). CDR3 length equals 14 residues. V was shortened by 4 bases and J by 2 bases, with 13 bases between the two germline ends. The CDR3 DNA follows: TGTGCCAGCAGCGGAGACAGTTCGCCCTACGAGCAGTACGTC. Protein sequence: CASSGDSSPYEQYV.

This clonotype was picked up a small number of times. The chain has TRBV28 and TRBJ2-3; TRBD2 matches 8 bases. The V and J ends lost 7 bases and 2 bases, in that order; junction bases with no gene match: 5. Germline V gene sequence: CDR1 MDHEN, CDR2 SYDVKM. The length of the CDR3 is 14 residues. In nucleotides, the CDR3 is TGTGCCAGCATCGCGGGGGGAACCACAGATACGCAGTATTTT. Amino acid sequence: CASIAGGTTDTQYF.